A single sample gave rise to the 8 T cell receptor beta chains below, sequenced in a study of T-cell reconstitution after alpha-beta-depleted transplantation in children. This sample's TCRbeta library carried unique molecular identifier barcodes. A single record per CDR3 protein comes from TCRdb applying MiXCR to the PCR reads. Here the sample spans 600,000 to 700,000 distinct CDR3 sequences, about 15% being singletons. The sample in question was PBMCs from the stem cell graft donor, obtained from the stem cell graft. All receptors come from a human donor who donated a stem cell graft to a child with acute myeloid leukemia.

Written as DNA, the CDR3 is TGTGCCAGCAGTTTACCGGACTTAGATACGCAGTATTTT. Its protein product is CASSLPDLDTQYF. V and J are TRBV12-3 or TRBV12-4 and TRBJ2-3, with D possibly matching TRBD2 (5 bases). Deletions cut 2 bases from V and 5 bases from J, with 8 bases between. The CDR3 has 13 residues.

This clonotype has only a few counts. The V call is TRBV5-1, the J call TRBJ2-3; weak D call: TRBD2 (5 bases). The CDR3 contains 14 residues. V shed 0 bases and J shed 9 bases, with 14 bases lying between them. Germline lookup yields CDR1 SGHRS and CDR2 YFSETQ. DNA for the CDR3: TGCGCCAGCAGCTTGGATGAGATACTAGAGACGCAGTATTTT. Encoded protein: CASSLDEILETQYF.

This clonotype was observed many times. CDR3 DNA: TGCAGCGTTGAAATCCCGACAGGGGGCTATGGCTACACCTTC. Protein sequence: CSVEIPTGGYGYTF. The rearrangement uses TRBV29-1 and TRBJ1-2; 9 nucleotides agree with TRBD1. There are 14 residues in the CDR3. Germline lookup yields CDR1 SQVTM and CDR2 ANQGSEA. The V gene end was trimmed by 2 bases and the J gene end by 4 bases; junction bases not matched to a gene: 5.

This clonotype was counted between two and nine times. V usage is TRBV7-2 and J usage is TRBJ1-4; weak D call: TRBD1 (5 bases). The CDR3 loop spans 16 amino acids. Germline CDR1 reads SGHTA; CDR2 reads FQGNSA. V dropped 5 bases and J dropped 8 bases, with 21 bases sitting between them. CDR3 sequence: CASSPGLTYPGEKLFF. CDR3 nucleotide sequence: TGTGCCAGCAGCCCAGGGTTGACATATCCCGGAGAAAAACTGTTTTTT.

This clonotype showed up many times. The V and J genes are TRBV12-3 or TRBV12-4 and TRBJ2-5; D gene uncertain. The V end lost 3 bases, the J end lost 2 bases, and 10 bases lay between the germline ends. This CDR3 spans 14 amino acids. In DNA form, the CDR3 reads TGTGCCAGCAGTTTGGTTCCGGTTCAAGAGACCCAGTACTTC. It yields the protein CASSLVPVQETQYF.

A few counts support this clonotype. The chain is built from TRBV7-8 and TRBJ2-7, with TRBD2 as a possible D gene (6 bases). CDR1 and CDR2 from the germline V gene are SGHVS and FQNEAQ. V lost 2 bases and J 4 bases, leaving 15 bases between the germline ends. The CDR3 is 15 residues long. CDR3 in amino acids: CASSLKEGSGYEQYF. In DNA, the CDR3 is TGTGCCAGCAGCTTAAAGGAGGGATCAGGATACGAGCAGTACTTC.

This clonotype was picked up many times. The rearrangement links TRBV15 to TRBJ2-7, with no clear D. Germline CDR1 LNHNV, CDR2 YYDKDF (reference sequence). V was pared by 4 bases and J by 3 bases, with 10 bases between. This CDR3 is built from 13 residues. As DNA, the CDR3 is TGTGCCACCAGCAAGGGCCTCCTCTACGAGCAGTACTTC. This gives the protein CATSKGLLYEQYF. Filled out from reference TRBV15 and TRBJ2-7, the complete variable domain reads DAMVIQNPRYQVTQFGKPVTLSCSQTLNHNVMYWYQQKSSQAPKLLFHYYDKDFNNEADTPDNFQSRRPNTSFCFLDIRSPGLGDTAMYLCATSKGLLYEQYFGPGTRLTVT.

The chain is built from TRBV5-1 and TRBJ2-7; D perhaps matches TRBD1 (5 bases). CDR1 and CDR2 (germline): SGHRS, YFSETQ. Trimming cost V 0 bases and J 5 bases, with 9 bases left between them. The CDR3 is 13 residues long. Here the CDR3 reads CASSLEGWDEQYF. The DNA of the CDR3 is TGCGCCAGCAGCTTGGAGGGGTGGGACGAGCAGTACTTC.